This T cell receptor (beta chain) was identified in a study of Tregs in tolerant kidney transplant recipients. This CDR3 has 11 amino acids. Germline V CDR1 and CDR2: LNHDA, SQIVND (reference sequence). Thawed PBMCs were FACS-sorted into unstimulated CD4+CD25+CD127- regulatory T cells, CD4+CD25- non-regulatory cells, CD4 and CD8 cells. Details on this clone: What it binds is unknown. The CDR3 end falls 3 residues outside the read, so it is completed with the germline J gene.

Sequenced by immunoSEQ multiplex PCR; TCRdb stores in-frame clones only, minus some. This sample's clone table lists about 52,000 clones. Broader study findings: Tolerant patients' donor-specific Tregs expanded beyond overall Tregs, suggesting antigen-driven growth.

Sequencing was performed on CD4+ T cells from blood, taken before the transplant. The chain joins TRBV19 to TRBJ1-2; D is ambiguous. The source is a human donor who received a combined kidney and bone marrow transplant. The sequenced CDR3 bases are TGTGCCAGTAGTAGTACACCTTCC. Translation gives CASSSTPS. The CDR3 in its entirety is CASSSTPSYTF.